This T cell receptor beta chain was identified during a study of blood T cell repertoires in COVID-19. At the level of the study: Italy, Spain and the United States were the sources of the convalescent and acute COVID-19 samples. The analysed material was cDNA or gDNA that came from T cells, B-cell-depleted T cells, or PBMCs.

The CDR3 length is 17 residues. Germline V gives CDR1 MNHEY, CDR2 SMNVEV (reference sequence). Trimming shortened V by 3 bases and J by 2 bases, and 16 bases separated the two germline ends. Study processing details: Amplifying reference gene primers gave estimates of nucleated cell counts. Produced via immunoSEQ multiplex PCR; TCRdb's table is partial and in-frame only. V and J calls and clone size are those listed in that table; D and trimming were worked out from the DNA. The sample lists about 100,000 clones, roughly four fifths occurring once. The source material was peripheral blood. The chain employs TRBV27 and TRBJ1-4; D is uncertain. The origin of this receptor is a woman of 80 years or more with active or convalescent COVID-19. As DNA, the CDR3 is TGTGCCAGCAGTTTCTCGGCCGCCCGGGTGACTAATGAAAAACTGTTTTTT. Translated: CASSFSAARVTNEKLFF.